The subject of this entry is one T cell receptor (beta chain). This sample is drawn from a study of immune evolution from preneoplasia to lung adenocarcinoma. Assay: immunoSEQ multiplex PCR; the TCRdb copy retains only in-frame clones and omits some. The sample holds 14,000 to 15,000 clones, about 80% seen once. Each case's diagnosis was confirmed by two pathologists on H&E. Sequenced sample: FFPE minimally invasive lung adenocarcinoma tissue. The source of this sequence is a person in their sixties or seventies with lung adenocarcinoma.

In DNA, the CDR3 is TGTGCCAGCAGTTTAGCAGATACGCAGTATTTT. Translation: CASSLADTQYF. This chain uses TRBV27 with TRBJ2-3; D gene uncertain. The CDR3 runs 11 residues. Trimming pared 2 bases from V and 4 bases from J, leaving 1 base between. Germline loops: CDR1 MNHEY, CDR2 SMNVEV (reference sequence).